This TCR beta chain was captured in a study of blood T cell repertoires in COVID-19. Germline CDR1 is SGHRS and CDR2 is YFSETQ. This CDR3 is built from 16 residues. The ends were cut back, 0 bases at V and 0 bases at J, with 12 bases in the middle. Produced via immunoSEQ multiplex PCR; TCRdb's table is partial and in-frame only. This repertoire shows roughly 44,000 clones, about 90% found once; its top ten account for 10% to 15%. The TCR originated in an elderly man with acute or convalescent COVID-19. The chain uses TRBV5-1 and TRBJ1-1; D perhaps matches TRBD1 (5 bases). The material sequenced was peripheral blood. As DNA, the CDR3 is TGCGCCAGCAGCTTGGCCGGGCAGGGATTGAACACTGAAGCTTTCTTT. Amino acid sequence: CASSLAGQGLNTEAFF.